The 30 T cell receptor beta chains given below trace back to one sample, sequenced in a study of human T cells and chemical hapten exposure. The time point is: patch test 2, 6 weeks after DPC sensitization. Treatment meaning: therapeutic diphenylcyclopropenone sensitization with weekly scalp DPC. TCRdb reprocessed the RACE reads via MiXCR and lists one record per CDR3 protein. In the table there are approximately 120,000 distinct CDR3 sequences, about a tenth of which are singletons. Sequencing was performed on whole blood, taken in connection with sensitization to the hapten diphenylcyclopropenone (DPC). The receptors shown here come from a middle-aged woman with alopecia areata. Some clones in this sample may be carry-over from other donors' samples.

This clonotype was observed many times. V is TRBV11-2 and J is TRBJ2-2; the match to TRBD2 covers 7 bases. The CDR3 has 14 amino acids. The V and J ends lost 3 bases and 6 bases, in that order; junction bases with no gene match: 4. Germline V gene lookup returns CDR1 SGHAT and CDR2 FQNNGV. This chain's CDR3 is CASSLGGWPGELFF. The CDR3 DNA follows: TGTGCCAGCAGCTTGGGAGGGTGGCCCGGGGAGCTGTTTTTT.

This clonotype was counted between two and nine times. This rearrangement joins TRBV5-4 to TRBJ2-5; 8 bases line up with TRBD2. The germline V gene encodes CDR1 SGHNT and CDR2 YYREEE (reference sequence). The CDR3 extends over 15 amino acids. V dropped 4 bases and J dropped 3; count of bases not matched to a gene: 8. The CDR3 here is CASSHKTSAEETQYF. CDR3 nucleotide sequence: TGTGCCAGCAGCCATAAGACTAGCGCAGAAGAGACCCAGTACTTC. Drawing the rest from reference TRBV5-4 and TRBJ2-5, the complete variable domain is ETGVTQSPTHLIKTRGQQVTLRCSSQSGHNTVSWYQQALGQGPQFIFQYYREEENGRGNFPPRFSGLQFPNYSSELNVNALELDDSALYLCASSHKTSAEETQYFGPGTRLLVL.

Ten or more counts support this clonotype. The V and J genes are TRBV7-3 and TRBJ2-1; D gene unclear. The V end lost 2 bases, the J end lost 7 bases, and 12 bases lay between the germline ends. Germline V gene sequence: CDR1 SGHTA, CDR2 FQGTGA. The CDR3 contains 14 residues. The CDR3 here is CASSLGPEENEQFF. In nucleotides, the CDR3 is TGTGCCAGCAGCTTAGGTCCAGAAGAGAATGAGCAGTTCTTC.

This clonotype was seen a single time. This chain uses TRBV9 with TRBJ2-1; TRBD2 matches 7 bases. With 4 bases clipped from V and 10 bases from J, the junction kept 8 bases outside the gene matches. The CDR3 has 13 residues. The germline V gene encodes CDR1 SGDLS and CDR2 YYNGEE. The DNA for the CDR3 is TGTGCCAGCAGCCCTAGACTAGCCCTAGAGCAGTTCTTC. Translation: CASSPRLALEQFF.

This clonotype has just a few counts. V is TRBV7-2 and J is TRBJ1-2; TRBD1 matches 9 bases. The germline V gene encodes CDR1 SGHTA and CDR2 FQGNSA. The V gene end was trimmed by 5 bases and the J gene end by 0 bases; junction bases not matched to a gene: 4. This CDR3 region has 15 residues. Here the CDR3 reads CASSGGTGTNYGYTF. The CDR3 nucleotides read TGTGCCAGCAGCGGAGGGACAGGGACTAACTATGGCTACACCTTC.

At least ten counts were recorded for this clonotype. The chain recombines TRBV4-2 with TRBJ1-1, with TRBD1 matching over 7 bases. The germline V gene has CDR1 LGHNA and CDR2 YNFKEQ. The CDR3 covers 16 residues. V was clipped by 0 bases and J by 0 bases; unmatched bases: 4. The CDR3 sequence: CASSQDPDRLNTEAFF. In nucleotides, the CDR3 is TGTGCCAGCAGCCAAGATCCGGACAGGTTGAACACTGAAGCTTTCTTT.

The chain links TRBV6-2 or TRBV6-3 to TRBJ2-7; 7 bases map to TRBD1. The CDR3 is 17 amino acids. V shed 3 bases, J shed 0 bases, and the junction held 11 bases outside the gene matches. Germline V gene data show CDR1 as MNHEY and CDR2 as SVGEGT. The CDR3 DNA reads TGTGCCAGCAGTTATCCGGGACAGCGGACGAGCTCCTACGAGCAGTACTTC. Translation gives CASSYPGQRTSSYEQYF.

The table lists this clonotype with a few counts. V and J are TRBV18 and TRBJ2-7; TRBD2 might be the D (7 bases). With 5 bases removed from V and 3 bases from J, the gap between germline ends came to 17 bases. The CDR3 length is 15 residues. Germline V gene sequence: CDR1 KGHSH, CDR2 LQKENI. DNA of the CDR3: TGTGCCAGCTCATCCGAGGGGGGGCATAGCTACGAGCAGTACTTC. Its translation is CASSSEGGHSYEQYF.

This clonotype occurred many times. The chain recombines TRBV12-3 or TRBV12-4 with TRBJ2-7; TRBD2 might be the D (6 bases). V lost 2 bases, J lost 5 bases, and 10 bases lay in between. The CDR3 spans 13 residues. DNA for the CDR3: TGTGCCAGCAGTTTAAGGTCTAGCGACGAGCAGTACTTC. As protein: CASSLRSSDEQYF.

This clonotype was detected ten times or more. This chain uses TRBV7-9 with TRBJ1-6, with D possibly being TRBD1 (5 bases). The CDR3 has 15 amino acids. The V and J ends lost 2 bases and 6 bases respectively, with 11 bases between them. Germline lookup yields CDR1 SEHNR and CDR2 FQNEAQ (reference sequence). In DNA form, the CDR3 reads TGTGCCAGCAGCTTACAGGGTCAGGGTAATTCACCCCTCCACTTT. Amino acids: CASSLQGQGNSPLHF.

This clonotype has a count of ten or more. The chain couples TRBV7-2 to TRBJ1-1; D is unresolved. Germline V gene data show CDR1 as SGHTA and CDR2 as FQGNSA. The V end was cut by 1 base, the J end by 0 bases, with 9 bases between. This CDR3 region has 15 residues. DNA of the CDR3: TGTGCCAGCAGCTTAGATAGGACGGTGAACACTGAAGCTTTCTTT. Translating it yields CASSLDRTVNTEAFF.

The chain recombines TRBV9 with TRBJ2-3; D ambiguous. Trimming stripped 2 bases from V and 6 bases from J, with 7 bases between. Germline CDR1 SGDLS, CDR2 YYNGEE. The CDR3 is 12 amino acids. The CDR3 is CASSVSRDTQYF. The CDR3 nucleotides read TGTGCCAGCAGCGTCAGTAGGGATACGCAGTATTTT.

Only a few counts were recorded for this clonotype. The genes are TRBV28 and TRBJ2-1, with D unclear. The V gene lost 6 bases and the J gene lost 5 bases, with 11 bases spanning the gap. The germline V gene has CDR1 MDHEN and CDR2 SYDVKM. The CDR3 sequence is 13 residues long. The DNA for the CDR3 is TGTGCCAGCAGCTTTAGAGGAGACAATGAGCAGTTCTTC. Its translation: CASSFRGDNEQFF.

Points on this clonotype: A junction end diverges from the germline sequence, so it may reflect a read error. This CDR3 is CASGLFFGAPTGNTIYF. CDR3 in DNA: TGTGCCAGCGGCTTATTTTTTGGGGCACCGACTGGAAACACCATATATTTT. V gene TRBV7-2 combines with J gene TRBJ1-3; D is perhaps TRBD1 (5 bases). Per the germline V gene, CDR1 is SGHTA and CDR2 is FQGNSA. The CDR3 is 17 residues long.

This clonotype was seen many times. The chain recombines TRBV10-3 with TRBJ1-6, with 10 bases matching TRBD1. Germline values: CDR1 ENHRY, CDR2 SYGVKD. The J segment lost 9 bases and the V segment lost 10 bases, leaving 6 bases of the junction unmatched. The CDR3 has 13 residues. The CDR3 loop reads CATRTGGFSPLHF. CDR3 coding DNA: TGTGCCACCCGGACAGGGGGATTTTCACCCCTCCACTTT.

The V and J genes are TRBV24-1 and TRBJ1-1, with TRBD1 identical over 9 bases. The junction had 7 bases not matched to a gene; V was cut back by 4 bases and J by 8 bases. Germline CDR1 is KGHDR and CDR2 is SFDVKD. This CDR3 comprises 14 residues. The CDR3 reads CATSEGTGNGEAFF. CDR3 DNA sequence: TGTGCCACCAGTGAGGGGACAGGGAATGGAGAAGCTTTCTTT.

This clonotype was detected a few times. V and J are TRBV7-8 and TRBJ2-3; 12 nucleotides line up with TRBD2. The CDR3 length is 18 residues. Germline trimming cut 7 bases from V and 6 bases from J; bases unmatched to any gene: 17. CDR1 and CDR2 from the germline V gene are SGHVS and FQNEAQ. The CDR3 nucleotides are TGTGCCAGCACCCAATCGACCCGACTAGCGGGGGAGGCTGATACGCAGTATTTT. Protein product: CASTQSTRLAGEADTQYF.

The chain links TRBV4-1 to TRBJ1-5, with D tentatively TRBD1 (5 bases). With 4 bases removed from V and 7 bases from J, the gap between germline ends came to 11 bases. Germline lookup yields CDR1 MGHRA and CDR2 YSYEKL. This CDR3 contains 13 residues. CDR3 nucleotides: TGCGCCAGCAGCCCAGGGAATGGACAGCCCCAGCATTTT. It codes for CASSPGNGQPQHF.

This clonotype was counted many times. V gene TRBV23-1 combines with J gene TRBJ1-1; 7 bases match TRBD1. TRBV23-1 is an ORF for which the function is uncertain. The CDR3 runs to 15 residues. The V and J ends lost 3 bases and 5 bases, in that order; junction bases with no gene match: 9. CDR3 bases: TGCGCCAGCAGTCAGCTGGGACAGCCCCTAACTGAAGCTTTCTTT. As protein: CASSQLGQPLTEAFF.

This clonotype was seen repeatedly, ten times or more. This rearrangement joins TRBV7-6 to TRBJ1-4; D not certain. Germline values: CDR1 SGHVS, CDR2 FNYEAQ. The V end lost 6 bases, the J end lost 0 bases, and 8 bases lay between the germline ends. The CDR3 consists of 14 residues. Here the CDR3 DNA reads TGTGCCAGCAGTTTCCTAGCAACTAATGAAAAACTGTTTTTT. Protein: CASSFLATNEKLFF. Full variable domain (remainder filled in from reference TRBV7-6 and TRBJ1-4): GAGVSQSPRYKVTKRGQDVALRCDPISGHVSLYWYRQALGQGPEFLTYFNYEAQQDKSGLPNDRFSAERPEGSISTLTIQRTEQRDSAMYRCASSFLATNEKLFFGSGTQLSVL.

This clonotype was counted at least ten times. This rearrangement joins TRBV12-3 or TRBV12-4 to TRBJ1-1; D gene uncertain. The CDR3 runs to 15 residues. The V gene lost 8 bases and the J gene lost 0 bases, with 16 bases spanning the gap. CDR3 in DNA: TGTGCCAGCGGGCGGGAGCGGCTCATGAACACTGAAGCTTTCTTT. Its translation: CASGRERLMNTEAFF.

The CDR3 reads CASRPGPRETQYF. The CDR3 DNA follows: TGTGCCAGCAGACCCGGGCCCCGAGAGACCCAGTACTTC. This chain uses TRBV6-5 with TRBJ2-5; no clear D. There are 13 residues in the CDR3. Trimming removed 6 bases from V and 4 bases from J, with 12 bases in between. CDR1 and CDR2 from the germline V gene are MNHEY and SVGAGI.

The genes are TRBV4-2 and TRBJ2-2; 8 positions agree with TRBD1. Germline CDR1 LGHNA, CDR2 YNFKEQ. V gave up 6 bases and J gave up 6 bases; unmatched junction bases: 3. This CDR3 is built from 13 residues. This chain's CDR3 is CASRGQDPGELFF. The DNA of the CDR3 is TGTGCCAGCAGGGGACAGGACCCCGGGGAGCTGTTTTTT.

This clonotype was detected only a few times. The gene calls are TRBV3-1 and TRBJ2-7, with D possibly matching TRBD1 (5 bases). The CDR3 runs 14 residues. The germline V gene has CDR1 LGHDT and CDR2 YNNKEL (reference sequence). V was clipped by 3 bases and J by 0 bases, with 9 bases between them. The CDR3 here is CASSQTENSYEQYF. Here the CDR3 DNA reads TGTGCCAGCAGCCAGACAGAGAACTCCTACGAGCAGTACTTC.

The table lists this clonotype with a few counts. The gene calls are TRBV18 and TRBJ2-3, with TRBD2 matching over 13 bases. The germline CDR1 and CDR2 sequences are KGHSH and LQKENI. This CDR3 has 15 residues. J lost 4 bases, V lost 3 bases, and 1 base had no gene match. CDR3 bases: TGTGCCAGCTCACCCGGACTAGCGGGGGCAGATACGCAGTATTTT. Encoded protein: CASSPGLAGADTQYF. Filled out from reference TRBV18 and TRBJ2-3, the complete variable domain reads NAGVMQNPRHLVRRRGQEARLRCSPMKGHSHVYWYRQLPEEGLKFMVYLQKENIIDESGMPKERFSAEFPKEGPSILRIQQVVRGDSAAYFCASSPGLAGADTQYFGPGTRLTVL.

This clonotype was seen a few times. The rearrangement uses TRBV5-1 and TRBJ2-7; the D is unclear. Trimming stripped 1 base from V and 2 bases from J, with 19 bases between. The CDR3 runs to 17 residues. The germline CDR1 and CDR2 sequences are SGHRS and YFSETQ. This chain's CDR3 is CASSLFTPDQGPYEQYF. In nucleotides, the CDR3 is TGCGCCAGCAGCTTGTTCACCCCGGATCAAGGGCCCTACGAGCAGTACTTC.

There are a few counts of this clonotype. The rearrangement links TRBV28 to TRBJ1-2; 8 bases fit TRBD1. The V gene's germline CDR1 is MDHEN and CDR2 SYDVKM. This CDR3 comprises 15 residues. After removal of 6 bases from V and 6 bases from J, the junction contained 12 bases not matched to a gene. CDR3 region: CASREYRGGLDGYTF. The CDR3 nucleotides are TGTGCCAGCAGGGAATACAGGGGGGGATTGGATGGCTACACCTTC.

This clonotype has only a few counts. J is TRBJ1-6 and V is TRBV10-3, with D perhaps matching TRBD1 (5 bases). The CDR3 runs to 15 residues. Trimming removed 1 base from V and 7 bases from J, with 11 bases in between. The germline CDR1 and CDR2 sequences are ENHRY and SYGVKD. The CDR3 DNA reads TGTGCCATCAGTGAGTATCAGGGCGAGAATTCACCCCTCCACTTT. It encodes CAISEYQGENSPLHF.

This clonotype was seen a handful of times. This sequence joins TRBV11-2 and TRBJ2-1, with 7 bases fitting TRBD2. The germline V gene has CDR1 SGHAT and CDR2 FQNNGV. With 5 bases clipped from V and 5 bases from J, the junction kept 12 bases outside the gene matches. This CDR3 spans 16 amino acids. CDR3 nucleotide sequence: TGTGCCAGCAGCCGGTTTGGCGCGGGGGACCACAATGAGCAGTTCTTC. This gives the protein CASSRFGAGDHNEQFF. Using reference TRBV11-2 and TRBJ2-1 for the parts outside the CDR3, the full variable domain is EAGVAQSPRYKIIEKRQSVAFWCNPISGHATLYWYQQILGQGPKLLIQFQNNGVVDDSQLPKDRFSAERLKGVDSTLKIQPAKLEDSAVYLCASSRFGAGDHNEQFFGPGTRLTVL.

In this sample, this clonotype turned up a few times. This chain connects TRBV6-1 to TRBJ1-3; TRBD1 might be the D (6 bases). V lost 6 bases, J lost 4 bases, and 13 bases lay in between. The CDR3 runs to 14 residues. Germline CDR1 MNHNS, CDR2 SASEGT. DNA for the CDR3: TGTGCCAGCAGAGAAAGGGGGGCCGGAAACACCATATATTTT. Amino acids: CASRERGAGNTIYF.